This passage covers 9 T cell receptor beta chains from one sample sequenced in a study of identical twins (dated by TCRdb to the mid-2010s). The library relied on 5' RACE. The sequencer was an Illumina HiSeq 2000. Starting from the raw public reads, TCRdb applied fastp trimming at Q25, assembled clones with MiXCR and retained in-frame beta chains. Each record represents a unique CDR3 protein, reported with the most common genes and DNA among its rows. Recorded for this sample are hundreds of thousands of distinct CDR3 sequences; about 7.3% of them occurred a single time. 3.6% of the sample goes to the ten largest clones. These same data were also listed under a study on yellow fever vaccine responses in identical twins.

Sequencing was done on a sample of memory (CD45RO+) T cells sorted from blood. The cell subset or site label for this specimen denotes: CD45RO+ enriched T cells. These receptors were obtained from a young woman in good health.

This chain joins TRBV29-1 and TRBJ2-1; D remains unclear. CDR1 and CDR2 from the germline V gene are SQVTM and ANQGSEA. V dropped 4 bases and J dropped 3 bases, with 13 bases sitting between them. CDR3 length: 14 amino acids. The CDR3 loop reads CSVGLQSGYNEQFF. CDR3 bases: TGCAGCGTTGGGCTTCAGTCTGGCTACAATGAGCAGTTCTTC.

This clonotype was detected ten times or more. The V call is TRBV29-1, the J call TRBJ2-3, with D uncertain. The CDR3 runs 11 residues. Germline V gene lookup returns CDR1 SQVTM and CDR2 ANQGSEA. V was pared by 6 bases and J by 2 bases, with 6 bases between. CDR3 nucleotide sequence: TGCAGCGTCGTAGCCACAGATACGCAGTATTTT. It codes for CSVVATDTQYF.

This clonotype was seen ten or more times. The chain carries TRBV3-1 and TRBJ2-1, with D perhaps matching TRBD2 (6 bases). V dropped 7 bases and J dropped 9 bases, with 13 bases sitting between them. The CDR3 totals 12 residues. CDR1 and CDR2 (germline): LGHDT, YNNKEL (reference sequence). The CDR3: CASTLEGGEQFF. The CDR3 DNA follows: TGTGCCAGCACCCTGGAGGGAGGTGAGCAGTTCTTC.

This chain connects TRBV6-1 to TRBJ2-7; TRBD1 matches 11 bases. The CDR3 contains 14 residues. V lost 8 bases to trimming and J lost 7 bases; unmatched junction nucleotides: 10. CDR1 and CDR2 (germline): MNHNS, SASEGT. The CDR3: CASGGGQGAGEQYF. The CDR3 coding sequence is TGTGCCAGCGGGGGAGGACAGGGGGCGGGGGAGCAGTACTTC.

This rearrangement joins TRBV4-2 to TRBJ2-2, with TRBD2 matching over 10 bases. V gave up 0 bases and J gave up 6 bases; unmatched junction bases: 7. Germline V gene data show CDR1 as LGHNA and CDR2 as YNFKEQ. The CDR3 has 17 amino acids. CDR3 sequence reads: CASSQDVVAGGPGELFF. CDR3 bases: TGTGCCAGCAGCCAAGATGTTGTAGCGGGGGGCCCCGGGGAGCTGTTTTTT.

This sequence joins TRBV7-2 and TRBJ2-1, with unresolved D. CDR1 is SGHTA, CDR2 FQGNSA, per germline. V lost 5 bases and J lost 3, with 11 bases in between. The CDR3 length is 14 residues. The CDR3 sequence is CASSALRGYNEQFF. DNA of the CDR3: TGTGCCAGCAGCGCGCTTCGAGGCTACAATGAGCAGTTCTTC. Full variable domain (rest looked up from reference TRBV7-2 and TRBJ2-1): GAGVSQSPSNKVTEKGKDVELRCDPISGHTALYWYRQSLGQGLEFLIYFQGNSAPDKSGLPSDRFSAERTGGSVSTLTIQRTQQEDSAVYLCASSALRGYNEQFFGPGTRLTVL.

The V gene is TRBV27, the J gene TRBJ2-7; no definite D call. This CDR3 spans 16 amino acids. Per the germline V gene, CDR1 is MNHEY and CDR2 is SMNVEV (reference sequence). Trimming took off 2 bases at V and 4 bases at J, with 18 bases between the two ends. CDR3 bases: TGTGCCAGCAGTTTAACCCCTGTGGGCGGATTATACGAGCAGTACTTC. The encoded protein is CASSLTPVGGLYEQYF.

This clonotype appeared many times. The chain uses TRBV7-2 and TRBJ2-7; no definite D call. The germline gives CDR1 SGHTA, CDR2 FQGNSA. The V and J ends lost 2 bases and 4 bases respectively, with 9 bases between them. The length of the CDR3 is 13 residues. The CDR3, as DNA: TGTGCCAGCAGCTTAAAGTTGCGGTACGAGCAGTACTTC. The encoded protein is CASSLKLRYEQYF. The full variable domain, in which reference TRBV7-2 and TRBJ2-7 provide the parts outside the CDR3, is GAGVSQSPSNKVTEKGKDVELRCDPISGHTALYWYRQSLGQGLEFLIYFQGNSAPDKSGLPSDRFSAERTGGSVSTLTIQRTQQEDSAVYLCASSLKLRYEQYFGPGTRLTVT.

In this sample, this clonotype turned up a few times. The chain combines TRBV28 with TRBJ2-7; 10 bases line up with TRBD1. The CDR3 contains 15 residues. Germline V gene data show CDR1 as MDHEN and CDR2 as SYDVKM. The V gene end was trimmed by 6 bases and the J gene end by 5 bases; junction bases not matched to a gene: 10. Written as DNA, the CDR3 is TGTGCCAGCAGCAAACCGGGACAGGGGAGGCACGAGCAGTACTTC. It specifies CASSKPGQGRHEQYF.